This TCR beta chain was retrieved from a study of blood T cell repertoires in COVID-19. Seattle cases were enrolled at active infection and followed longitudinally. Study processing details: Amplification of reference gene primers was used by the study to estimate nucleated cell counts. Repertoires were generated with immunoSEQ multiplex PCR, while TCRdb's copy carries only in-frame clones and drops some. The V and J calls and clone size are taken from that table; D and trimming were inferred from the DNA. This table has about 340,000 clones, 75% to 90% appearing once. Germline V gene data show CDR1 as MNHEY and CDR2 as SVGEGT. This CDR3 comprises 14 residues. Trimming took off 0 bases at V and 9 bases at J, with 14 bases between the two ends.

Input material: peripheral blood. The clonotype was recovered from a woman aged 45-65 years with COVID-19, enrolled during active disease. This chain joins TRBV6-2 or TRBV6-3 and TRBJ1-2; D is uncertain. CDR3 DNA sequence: TGTGCCAGCAGTTACTCGATAACTCCTGGGCGCTACACCTTC. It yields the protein CASSYSITPGRYTF.